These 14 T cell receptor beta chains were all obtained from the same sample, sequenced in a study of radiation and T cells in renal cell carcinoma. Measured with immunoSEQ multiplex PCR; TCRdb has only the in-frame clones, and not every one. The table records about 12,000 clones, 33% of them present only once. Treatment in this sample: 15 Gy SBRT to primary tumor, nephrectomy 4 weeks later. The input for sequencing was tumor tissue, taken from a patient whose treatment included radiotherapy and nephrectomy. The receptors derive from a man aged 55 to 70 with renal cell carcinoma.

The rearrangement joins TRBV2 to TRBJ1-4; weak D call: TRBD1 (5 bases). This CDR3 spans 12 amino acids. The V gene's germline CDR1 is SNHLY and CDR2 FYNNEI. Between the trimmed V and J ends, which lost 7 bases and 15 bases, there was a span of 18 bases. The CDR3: CASTQRGDLVFF. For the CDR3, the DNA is TGTGCCAGCACCCAACGCGGGGACTTGGTGTTTTTT.

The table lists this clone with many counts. The CDR3 nucleotides read TGTGCCAGCAGTGATCAGGGGCTTGAGACCCAGTACTTC. Its translation: CASSDQGLETQYF. V is TRBV25-1 and J is TRBJ2-5, with a weak D call TRBD1 (6 bases). The germline V and J ends were trimmed by 3 bases and 5 bases, with 10 bases remaining between them. The CDR3 is made up of 13 amino acids. CDR1 is MGHDK, CDR2 SYGVNS, per germline. The whole variable domain, filled in from reference TRBV25-1 and TRBJ2-5, reads EADIYQTPRYLVIGTGKKITLECSQTMGHDKMYWYQQDPGMELHLIHYSYGVNSTEKGDLSSESTVSRIRTEHFPLTLESARPSHTSQYLCASSDQGLETQYFGPGTRLLVL.

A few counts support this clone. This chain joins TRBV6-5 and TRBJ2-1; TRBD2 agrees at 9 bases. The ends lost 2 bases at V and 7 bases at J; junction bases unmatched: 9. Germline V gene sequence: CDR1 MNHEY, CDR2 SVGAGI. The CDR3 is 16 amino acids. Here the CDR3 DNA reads TGTGCCAGCAGTTACGCCCTATTAGCGGGAGTTAATGAGCAGTTCTTC. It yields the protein CASSYALLAGVNEQFF.

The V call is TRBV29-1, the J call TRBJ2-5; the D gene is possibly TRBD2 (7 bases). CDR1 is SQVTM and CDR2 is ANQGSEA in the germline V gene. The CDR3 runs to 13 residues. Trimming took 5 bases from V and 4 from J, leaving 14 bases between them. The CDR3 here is CSVKEGGGETQYF. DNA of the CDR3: TGCAGCGTTAAGGAGGGAGGGGGAGAGACCCAGTACTTC.

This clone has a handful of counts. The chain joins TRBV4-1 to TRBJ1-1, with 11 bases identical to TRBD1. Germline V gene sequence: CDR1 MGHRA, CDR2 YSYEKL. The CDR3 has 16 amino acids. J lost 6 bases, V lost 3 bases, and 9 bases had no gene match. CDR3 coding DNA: TGCGCCAGCAGCCAGGACTTTGGGACAGGGGGAGCTGAAGCTTTCTTT. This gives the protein CASSQDFGTGGAEAFF.

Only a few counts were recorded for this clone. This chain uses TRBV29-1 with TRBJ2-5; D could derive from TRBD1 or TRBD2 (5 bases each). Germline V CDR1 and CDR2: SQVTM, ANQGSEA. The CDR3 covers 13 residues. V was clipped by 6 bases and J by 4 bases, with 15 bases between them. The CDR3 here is CSVGREGIETQYF. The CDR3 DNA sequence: TGCAGCGTGGGGCGTGAGGGGATAGAGACCCAGTACTTC.

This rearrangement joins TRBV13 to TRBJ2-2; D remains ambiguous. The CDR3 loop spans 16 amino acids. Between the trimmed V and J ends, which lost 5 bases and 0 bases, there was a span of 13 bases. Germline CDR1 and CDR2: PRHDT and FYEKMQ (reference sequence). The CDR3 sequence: CASSLYGNTNTGELFF. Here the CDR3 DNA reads TGTGCCAGCAGCCTGTATGGGAATACGAACACCGGGGAGCTGTTTTTT. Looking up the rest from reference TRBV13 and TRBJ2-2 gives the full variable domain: AAGVIQSPRHLIKEKRETATLKCYPIPRHDTVYWYQQGPGQDPQFLISFYEKMQSDKGSIPDRFSAQQFSDYHSELNMSSLELGDSALYFCASSLYGNTNTGELFFGEGSRLTVL.

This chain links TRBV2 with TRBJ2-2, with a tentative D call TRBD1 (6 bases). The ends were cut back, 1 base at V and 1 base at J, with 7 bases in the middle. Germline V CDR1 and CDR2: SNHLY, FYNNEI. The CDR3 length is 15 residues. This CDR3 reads CASSEEDRNTGELFF. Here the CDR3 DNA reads TGTGCCAGCAGTGAAGAGGACAGGAACACCGGGGAGCTGTTTTTT.

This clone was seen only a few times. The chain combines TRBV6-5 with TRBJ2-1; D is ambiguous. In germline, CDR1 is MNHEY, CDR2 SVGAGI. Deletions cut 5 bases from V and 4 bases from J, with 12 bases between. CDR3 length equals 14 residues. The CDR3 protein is CASSPPGSYNEQFF. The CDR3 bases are TGTGCCAGCAGTCCTCCCGGATCGTACAATGAGCAGTTCTTC.

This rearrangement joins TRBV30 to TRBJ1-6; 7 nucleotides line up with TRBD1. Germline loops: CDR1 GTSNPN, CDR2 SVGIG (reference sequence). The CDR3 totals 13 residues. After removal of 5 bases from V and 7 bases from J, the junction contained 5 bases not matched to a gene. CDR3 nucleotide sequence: TGTGCCTGGCAGGGGGAGTTGAATTCACCCCTCCACTTT. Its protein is CAWQGELNSPLHF.

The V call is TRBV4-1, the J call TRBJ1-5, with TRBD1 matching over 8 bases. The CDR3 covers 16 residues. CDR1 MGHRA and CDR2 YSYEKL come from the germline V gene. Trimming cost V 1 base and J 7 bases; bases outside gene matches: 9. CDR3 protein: CASSQALDRVKQPQHF. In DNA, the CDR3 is TGCGCCAGCAGCCAAGCGCTGGACAGGGTAAAGCAGCCCCAGCATTTT.

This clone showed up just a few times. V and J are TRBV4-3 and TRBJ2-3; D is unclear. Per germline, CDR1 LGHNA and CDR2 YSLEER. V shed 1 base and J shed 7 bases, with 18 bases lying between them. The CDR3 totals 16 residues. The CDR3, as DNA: TGCGCCAGCAGCCAAGTTGCTCTATCGAAGGGTTATACGCAGTATTTT. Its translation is CASSQVALSKGYTQYF.

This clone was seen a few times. The CDR3 nucleotides are TGCGCCAGCAGCTTGCGGGGCTTGGATACGCAGTATTTT. It specifies CASSLRGLDTQYF. The V call is TRBV5-1, the J call TRBJ2-3, with D perhaps being TRBD1 or TRBD2 (5 bases each). The germline V gene encodes CDR1 SGHRS and CDR2 YFSETQ. Trimming shortened V by 1 base and J by 6 bases, and 9 bases separated the two germline ends. The CDR3 has 13 residues. The whole variable domain, remainder taken from reference TRBV5-1 and TRBJ2-3, is KAGVTQTPRYLIKTRGQQVTLSCSPISGHRSVSWYQQTPGQGLQFLFEYFSETQRNKGNFPGRFSGRQFSNSRSEMNVSTLELGDSALYLCASSLRGLDTQYFGPGTRLTVL.

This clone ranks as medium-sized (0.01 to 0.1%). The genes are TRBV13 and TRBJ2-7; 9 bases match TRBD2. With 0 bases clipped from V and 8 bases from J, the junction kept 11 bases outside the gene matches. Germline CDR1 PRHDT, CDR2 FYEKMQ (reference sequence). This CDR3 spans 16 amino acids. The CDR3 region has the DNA TGTGCCAGCAGCTTAGGGGTAGCGGGGGCCTTTGGGAAGCAGTACTTC. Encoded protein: CASSLGVAGAFGKQYF.